A single sample is the source of the 8 T cell receptor beta chains below, sequenced in a study of T cells after yellow fever vaccination. TCRdb processed the 5' RACE reads anew with MiXCR; each CDR3 protein has one entry. The data show 600,000 to 750,000 distinct CDR3 sequences, about 12% seen once. Sequences were derived from PBMCs, sampled on the day of the yellow fever booster vaccination. The receptors stem from a man aged 25-40 years who received the YFV17D yellow fever vaccine.

This chain uses TRBV4-3 with TRBJ1-4; D is undetermined. This CDR3 comprises 14 residues. Germline V gives CDR1 LGHNA, CDR2 YSLEER. The germline V and J ends were trimmed by 0 bases and 8 bases, with 10 bases remaining between them. CDR3 bases: TGCGCCAGCAGCCAAGACCCCCTCCCGGAAAAACTGTTTTTT. Amino acids: CASSQDPLPEKLFF.

This clonotype was detected a few times. The J gene is TRBJ2-3, the V gene TRBV20-1; D is perhaps TRBD2 (6 bases). CDR1 is DFQATT, CDR2 SNEGSKA, per germline (reference sequence). This CDR3 has 14 residues. Trimming stripped 0 bases from V and 1 base from J, with 8 bases between. This CDR3 is CSAREPSGTDTQYF. CDR3 nucleotides: TGCAGTGCTAGAGAACCTAGCGGCACAGATACGCAGTATTTT.

This clonotype has more than one count but fewer than ten. V gene TRBV5-1 combines with J gene TRBJ2-7, with D possibly being TRBD1 (5 bases). Trimming left V 3 bases short and J 3 bases short, with 16 bases between. This CDR3 region has 15 residues. Looked up from germline, CDR1 is SGHRS and CDR2 is YFSETQ. The CDR3 sequence: CASSSTVGGNYEQYF. CDR3 sequence (DNA): TGCGCCAGCAGCTCGACAGTTGGTGGTAACTACGAGCAGTACTTC.

This rearrangement joins TRBV19 to TRBJ2-1; TRBD1 might be the D (6 bases). The CDR3 runs 14 residues. The germline V gene encodes CDR1 LNHDA and CDR2 SQIVND (reference sequence). Deletions cut 6 bases from V and 0 bases from J, with 9 bases between. CDR3 residues: CASRRTVSYNEQFF. CDR3 in DNA: TGTGCCAGTAGGAGGACAGTCTCCTACAATGAGCAGTTCTTC.

This chain connects TRBV6-2 or TRBV6-3 to TRBJ2-7; 8 bases map to TRBD2. The CDR3 is 13 residues long. Germline values: CDR1 MNHEY, CDR2 SVGEGT. J lost 9 bases, V lost 8 bases, and 12 bases had no gene match. The CDR3 sequence is CASAPAGELRQYF. The CDR3 coding sequence is TGTGCCAGCGCCCCAGCGGGAGAATTGCGGCAGTACTTC.

J is TRBJ2-5 and V is TRBV4-3; 7 nucleotides line up with TRBD1. Trimming cost V 3 bases and J 2 bases; bases outside gene matches: 6. Germline V lookup: CDR1 LGHNA, CDR2 YSLEER. CDR3 length: 15 amino acids. CDR3: CASSQGPGQQETQYF. The CDR3 coding sequence is TGCGCCAGCAGCCAGGGTCCGGGACAGCAAGAGACCCAGTACTTC.

This clonotype was observed a few times. J is TRBJ2-7 and V is TRBV30, with D unresolved. Germline loops: CDR1 GTSNPN, CDR2 SVGIG (reference sequence). V lost 3 bases and J lost 4, with 10 bases in between. This CDR3 comprises 12 residues. The CDR3 is CAWSPHRYEQYF. The CDR3 DNA follows: TGTGCCTGGAGCCCCCACAGATACGAGCAGTACTTC.

The chain couples TRBV7-2 to TRBJ2-7; D gene uncertain. This CDR3 region has 14 residues. The V end lost 1 base, the J end lost 0 bases, and 7 bases lay between the germline ends. CDR1 SGHTA and CDR2 FQGNSA come from the germline V gene. CDR3 nucleotide sequence: TGTGCCAGCAGCTTAGAAGTTGTCTCCTACGAGCAGTACTTC. It encodes CASSLEVVSYEQYF. The full variable domain, its missing parts supplied by reference TRBV7-2 and TRBJ2-7, is GAGVSQSPSNKVTEKGKDVELRCDPISGHTALYWYRQSLGQGLEFLIYFQGNSAPDKSGLPSDRFSAERTGGSVSTLTIQRTQQEDSAVYLCASSLEVVSYEQYFGPGTRLTVT.